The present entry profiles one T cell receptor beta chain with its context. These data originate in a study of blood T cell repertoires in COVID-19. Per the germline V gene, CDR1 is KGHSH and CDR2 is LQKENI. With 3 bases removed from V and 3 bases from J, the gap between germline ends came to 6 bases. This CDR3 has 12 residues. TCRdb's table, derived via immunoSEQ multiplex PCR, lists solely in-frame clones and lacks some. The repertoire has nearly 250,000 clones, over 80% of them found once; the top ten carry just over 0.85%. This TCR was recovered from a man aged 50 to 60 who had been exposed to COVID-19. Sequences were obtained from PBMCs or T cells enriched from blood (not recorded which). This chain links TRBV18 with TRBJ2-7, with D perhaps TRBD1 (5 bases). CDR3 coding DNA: TGTGCCAGCTCACCCGACAGCTACGAGCAGTACTTC. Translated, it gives CASSPDSYEQYF. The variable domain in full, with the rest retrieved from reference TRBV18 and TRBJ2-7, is NAGVMQNPRHLVRRRGQEARLRCSPMKGHSHVYWYRQLPEEGLKFMVYLQKENIIDESGMPKERFSAEFPKEGPSILRIQQVVRGDSAAYFCASSPDSYEQYFGPGTRLTVT.